Presented here are 30 T cell receptor beta chains from one specimen sequenced in a study. TCRdb ran MiXCR on the RT-PCR reads and lists one entry per CDR3 protein. This sample carries more than 600,000 distinct CDR3 sequences, approximately 15% of them seen once, and the ten largest clones take about 3.9%. Sequencing input: memory CD4+ T cells from blood. The receptors were sampled from a female donor in good health, serving as a healthy control.

A few counts support this clonotype. The chain is built from TRBV5-5 and TRBJ2-1; TRBD2 aligns across 12 bases. Germline V gene sequence: CDR1 SGHKS, CDR2 YYEKEE (reference sequence). The CDR3 extends over 19 amino acids. The V gene end was trimmed by 2 bases and the J gene end by 2 bases; junction bases not matched to a gene: 11. This CDR3 is CASSFFGTSGPRTYNEQFF. CDR3 sequence (DNA): TGTGCCAGCAGCTTTTTCGGGACTAGCGGGCCGCGCACCTACAATGAGCAGTTCTTC. Drawing the rest from reference TRBV5-5 and TRBJ2-1, the complete variable domain is DAGVTQSPTHLIKTRGQQVTLRCSPISGHKSVSWYQQVLGQGPQFIFQYYEKEERGRGNFPDRFSARQFPNYSSELNVNALLLGDSALYLCASSFFGTSGPRTYNEQFFGPGTRLTVL.

In this sample, this clonotype turned up many times. The V gene is TRBV6-5, the J gene TRBJ2-7; D unresolved. The germline V and J ends were trimmed by 5 bases and 6 bases, with 20 bases remaining between them. In germline, CDR1 is MNHEY, CDR2 SVGAGI. The CDR3 has 15 amino acids. The CDR3 sequence is CASSRTKTRTFEQYF. CDR3 nucleotide sequence: TGTGCCAGCAGTCGAACCAAGACCCGTACGTTCGAGCAGTACTTC.

The chain uses TRBV5-5 and TRBJ1-5; the D gene is possibly TRBD1 (6 bases). Germline CDR1 is SGHKS and CDR2 is YYEKEE (reference sequence). The CDR3 is made up of 14 amino acids. Deletions cut 0 bases from V and 7 bases from J, with 11 bases between. CDR3 sequence: CASSLDTGRQPQHF. In DNA, the CDR3 is TGTGCCAGCAGCTTGGATACAGGGAGGCAGCCCCAGCATTTT.

The chain is built from TRBV5-1 and TRBJ1-1, with TRBD1 matching over 9 bases. Germline CDR1 is SGHRS and CDR2 is YFSETQ. The CDR3 has 16 amino acids. With 4 bases clipped from V and 0 bases from J, the junction kept 7 bases outside the gene matches. CDR3 DNA sequence: TGCGCCAGCAGCGCCACTTGGACAGGGGTGAACACTGAAGCTTTCTTT. This gives the protein CASSATWTGVNTEAFF.

This clonotype was recorded at least ten times. The rearrangement links TRBV29-1 to TRBJ1-1, with a weak D call TRBD1 (5 bases). The V gene's germline CDR1 is SQVTM and CDR2 ANQGSEA. There are 13 residues in the CDR3. V was shortened by 7 bases and J by 0 bases, with 12 bases between the two germline ends. As DNA, the CDR3 is TGCAGCGCCGACCGGGGCGTGAACACTGAAGCTTTCTTT. Protein sequence: CSADRGVNTEAFF.

In its sample, this clonotype was seen many times. The gene calls are TRBV10-3 and TRBJ1-3; D perhaps matches TRBD1 (5 bases). CDR3 length equals 13 residues. Germline loops: CDR1 ENHRY, CDR2 SYGVKD. CDR3 loop: CAHQAGSGNTIYF. The CDR3 DNA sequence: TGTGCTCATCAGGCAGGGTCTGGAAACACCATATATTTT.

This clonotype was picked up a small number of times. The CDR3 bases are TGTGCCAGCAGTTTAAGTAACATACGGAACACCGGGGAGCTGTTTTTT. Amino acids: CASSLSNIRNTGELFF. V gene TRBV7-2 combines with J gene TRBJ2-2; D call uncertain. Germline assignment: CDR1 SGHTA and CDR2 FQGNSA. CDR3 length: 16 residues. Trimming took off 6 bases at V and 1 base at J, with 15 bases between the two ends.

This clonotype was seen a few times. The J gene is TRBJ2-7, the V gene TRBV7-2; D may be TRBD1 (5 bases). V was clipped by 2 bases and J by 0 bases, with 29 bases between them. CDR1 SGHTA and CDR2 FQGNSA come from the germline V gene. CDR3 length: 21 residues. The CDR3 sequence: CASSLKRVDRTLAVFSYEQYF. As DNA, the CDR3 is TGTGCCAGCAGCTTAAAAAGGGTAGACAGAACTCTCGCAGTGTTCTCCTACGAGCAGTACTTC.

This clonotype was observed a few times. At one end the junction does not follow the germline gene, possibly because of a read error. The rearrangement links TRBV7-7 to TRBJ2-7; D is perhaps TRBD1 (5 bases). This CDR3 comprises 14 residues. The germline V gene encodes CDR1 SSHAT and CDR2 FNYEAQ (reference sequence). The CDR3: CASSPQAESYEQYF. CDR3 bases: TGTGCTAGCAGCCCACAGGCCGAGTCCTACGAGCAGTACTTC.

This chain connects TRBV7-8 to TRBJ1-1; TRBD1 is a possible D gene (6 bases). The CDR3 has 16 amino acids. The germline gives CDR1 SGHVS, CDR2 FQNEAQ. With 1 base removed from V and 1 base from J, the gap between germline ends came to 13 bases. The chain's CDR3 is CASSLGRRGGNTEAFF. The CDR3 nucleotides are TGTGCCAGCAGCTTAGGGCGGCGAGGGGGGAACACTGAAGCTTTCTTT.

Regarding this clonotype: A much larger clone sits a single nucleotide away, making a read error possible. The chain joins TRBV5-6 to TRBJ1-5, with TRBD1 as a possible D gene (6 bases). Germline V gene data show CDR1 as SGHDT and CDR2 as YYEEEE. V lost 4 bases to trimming and J lost 6 bases, with 11 bases between them. This CDR3 has 13 amino acids. CDR3 sequence reads: CASSPKGVQPQHF. Written as DNA, the CDR3 is TGTGCCAGCAGCCCGAAGGGGGTTCAGCCCCAGCATTTT.

J is TRBJ2-2 and V is TRBV6-2 or TRBV6-3; 12 bases are a match to TRBD2. Per the germline V gene, CDR1 is MNHEY and CDR2 is SVGEGT. The CDR3 loop spans 19 amino acids. V lost 6 bases, J lost 0 bases, and 11 bases stayed unmatched. CDR3 nucleotide sequence: TGTGCCAGCAGCCGTCCGGGACTAGCGGGCGATTCGAACACCGGGGAGCTGTTTTTT. As protein: CASSRPGLAGDSNTGELFF.

This clonotype was detected many times. The chain joins TRBV20-1 to TRBJ1-6; no reliable D call. The V end lost 1 base, the J end lost 7 bases, and 8 bases lay between the germline ends. The germline CDR1 and CDR2 sequences are DFQATT and SNEGSKA (reference sequence). The CDR3 runs to 13 residues. CDR3 region: CSARVRANSPLHF. CDR3 nucleotide sequence: TGCAGTGCTAGAGTTAGGGCCAATTCACCCCTCCACTTT.

The table lists this clonotype with a few counts. The rearrangement uses TRBV4-3 and TRBJ1-2; 9 positions agree with TRBD1. Germline CDR1 LGHNA, CDR2 YSLEER. This CDR3 has 16 amino acids. The J segment lost 4 bases and the V segment lost 0 bases, leaving 6 bases of the junction unmatched. CDR3 in DNA: TGCGCCAGCAGCCAAGATGGTGACAGGGGGGGCTATGGCTACACCTTC. Translation: CASSQDGDRGGYGYTF.

The CDR3 coding sequence is TGTGCCAGCAGCGTAGAGCCGGGACTAGCGGGGGGAGAGCAGTACTTC. Its protein is CASSVEPGLAGGEQYF. The genes are TRBV9 and TRBJ2-7; 15 bases are shared with TRBD2. With 0 bases clipped from V and 7 bases from J, the junction kept 5 bases outside the gene matches. Germline V gene sequence: CDR1 SGDLS, CDR2 YYNGEE. There are 16 residues in the CDR3.

The sample holds a few counts of this clonotype. The J gene is TRBJ1-1, the V gene TRBV10-2; the D gene is possibly TRBD1 (6 bases). Germline V lookup: CDR1 WSHSY, CDR2 SAAADI. This CDR3 has 13 residues. Trimming removed 3 bases from V and 3 bases from J, with 8 bases in between. The CDR3 nucleotides read TGCGCCAGCAGTGACCAGGGGTACACTGAAGCTTTCTTT. Encoded protein: CASSDQGYTEAFF.

This clonotype was found a few times. This chain's CDR3 is CASRAEGEQFF. The CDR3 DNA reads as TGTGCCAGCAGGGCAGAGGGTGAGCAGTTCTTC. The chain is built from TRBV2 and TRBJ2-1; maybe TRBD2 (5 bases). Trimming cost V 6 bases and J 9 bases, with 9 bases left between them. This CDR3 comprises 11 residues. Germline assignment: CDR1 SNHLY and CDR2 FYNNEI.

This clonotype was observed at least ten times. The chain couples TRBV15 to TRBJ2-1; no definite D call. CDR3 size: 14 residues. The V end lost 0 bases, the J end lost 8 bases, and 11 bases lay between the germline ends. In germline, CDR1 is LNHNV, CDR2 YYDKDF (reference sequence). The CDR3 reads CATSRDIAAYEQFF. The CDR3 region has the DNA TGTGCCACCAGCAGAGATATCGCGGCCTATGAGCAGTTCTTC.

This clonotype was seen a few times. The gene calls are TRBV7-6 and TRBJ1-5; D might be TRBD1 (5 bases). Germline V lookup: CDR1 SGHVS, CDR2 FNYEAQ. V shed 3 bases and J shed 1 base, with 31 bases lying between them. The CDR3 is 22 residues long. CDR3 residues: CASSFPRRAVERRQRSNQPQHF. The CDR3 nucleotides are TGTGCCAGCAGCTTCCCGCGCAGGGCCGTCGAGCGTCGGCAAAGGAGCAATCAGCCCCAGCATTTT.

This clonotype has only a few counts. This chain uses TRBV5-1 with TRBJ2-1; the D gene could be TRBD1 or TRBD2 (5 bases each). Germline loops: CDR1 SGHRS, CDR2 YFSETQ. The CDR3 runs 16 residues. Trimming left V 3 bases short and J 2 bases short, with 15 bases between. In nucleotides, the CDR3 is TGCGCCAGCAGCTGGGGGTGGCCAGAGACCTACAATGAGCAGTTCTTC. This translates into CASSWGWPETYNEQFF.

This clonotype has more than one count but fewer than ten. This chain links TRBV6-5 with TRBJ1-1, with D unresolved. This CDR3 contains 15 residues. The V end lost 6 bases, the J end lost 4 bases, and 18 bases lay between the germline ends. Germline loops: CDR1 MNHEY, CDR2 SVGAGI. The CDR3 is CASRTEAGLGTEAFF. CDR3 nucleotide sequence: TGTGCCAGCAGAACTGAGGCGGGGTTAGGCACTGAAGCTTTCTTT.

The gene calls are TRBV30 and TRBJ1-2; D ambiguous. Trimming took off 0 bases at V and 1 base at J, with 6 bases between the two ends. The CDR3 length is 13 residues. The germline V gene encodes CDR1 GTSNPN and CDR2 SVGIG (reference sequence). CDR3 region: CAWSVGVNYGYTF. The CDR3 nucleotides read TGTGCCTGGAGTGTTGGGGTTAACTATGGCTACACCTTC.

This clonotype was recorded a few times. The chain couples TRBV29-1 to TRBJ1-4, with TRBD1 matching over 8 bases. CDR3 length equals 14 residues. After removal of 6 bases from V and 1 base from J, the junction contained 4 bases not matched to a gene. Per germline, CDR1 SQVTM and CDR2 ANQGSEA. The CDR3 nucleotides read TGCAGCGTGTCTACAGGGGGAACTAATGAAAAACTGTTTTTT. Protein: CSVSTGGTNEKLFF.

V usage is TRBV3-1 and J usage is TRBJ2-1; possibly TRBD1 or TRBD2 for D (5 bases each). The length of the CDR3 is 13 residues. Trimming removed 7 bases from V and 4 bases from J, with 11 bases in between. Germline V gene sequence: CDR1 LGHDT, CDR2 YNNKEL (reference sequence). The CDR3 protein is CASTPEGYNEQFF. The CDR3 nucleotides read TGTGCCAGCACCCCCGAGGGGTACAATGAGCAGTTCTTC.

Ten or more counts support this clonotype. The chain joins TRBV11-2 to TRBJ2-3; 12 nucleotides agree with TRBD2. With V trimmed by 5 bases and J by 4 bases, 7 bases remained unmatched. The CDR3 covers 16 residues. Per germline, CDR1 SGHAT and CDR2 FQNNGV. The CDR3 coding sequence is TGTGCCAGCAGCCCACGACTAGCGGGAGTGGCAGATACGCAGTATTTT. Its translation: CASSPRLAGVADTQYF.

This clonotype was seen many times. V gene TRBV4-3 combines with J gene TRBJ2-3; TRBD2 matches at 12 bases. Germline V gene sequence: CDR1 LGHNA, CDR2 YSLEER. V dropped 0 bases and J dropped 6; count of bases not matched to a gene: 10. This CDR3 spans 18 amino acids. The DNA for the CDR3 is TGCGCCAGCAGCCAAGAACCGCTAGCGGGAGGGCTACGTGATACGCAGTATTTT. Its protein product is CASSQEPLAGGLRDTQYF.

The V gene is TRBV28, the J gene TRBJ2-3; D not certain. V was cut by 4 bases and J by 4 bases, with 12 bases left in between. Germline CDR1 MDHEN, CDR2 SYDVKM. The CDR3 has 14 amino acids. This CDR3 is CASSSQWVPDTQYF. DNA of the CDR3: TGTGCCAGCAGTTCCCAGTGGGTGCCAGATACGCAGTATTTT.

In DNA, the CDR3 is TGTGCCATCAGTGAGTACGGCGGGAGCACAGATACGCAGTATTTT. This translates into CAISEYGGSTDTQYF. V usage is TRBV10-3 and J usage is TRBJ2-3; D perhaps matches TRBD2 (5 bases). The V end was cut by 1 base, the J end by 0 bases, with 8 bases between. Germline V lookup: CDR1 ENHRY, CDR2 SYGVKD. The CDR3 has 15 amino acids.

The chain has TRBV28 and TRBJ2-1; tentatively, D is TRBD1 or TRBD2 (6 bases each). The CDR3 covers 16 residues. V lost 9 bases, J lost 9 bases, and 27 bases lay in between. Germline assignment: CDR1 MDHEN and CDR2 SYDVKM. CDR3 DNA: TGTGCCAGTTTAGGGGCCAGGGGCCGCCGGGGGATTGAGCAGTTCTTC. Its protein product is CASLGARGRRGIEQFF.

This clonotype was counted many times. The rearrangement links TRBV29-1 to TRBJ2-3; no definite D call. The CDR3 sequence is 12 residues long. Germline CDR1 and CDR2: SQVTM and ANQGSEA. V was clipped by 5 bases and J by 1 base, with 7 bases between them. The CDR3 sequence is CSVSPGTDTQYF. The CDR3 DNA follows: TGCAGCGTTAGTCCAGGCACAGATACGCAGTATTTT.